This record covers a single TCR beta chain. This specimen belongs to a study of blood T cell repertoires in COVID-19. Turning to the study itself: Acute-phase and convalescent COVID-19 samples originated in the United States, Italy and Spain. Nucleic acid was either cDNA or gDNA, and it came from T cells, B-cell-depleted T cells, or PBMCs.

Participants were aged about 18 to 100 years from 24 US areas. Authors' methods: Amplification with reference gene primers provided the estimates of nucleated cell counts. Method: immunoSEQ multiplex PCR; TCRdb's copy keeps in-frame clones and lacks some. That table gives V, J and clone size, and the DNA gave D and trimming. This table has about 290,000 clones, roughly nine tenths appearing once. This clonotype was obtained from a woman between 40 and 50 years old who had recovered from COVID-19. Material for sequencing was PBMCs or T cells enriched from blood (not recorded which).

The CDR3 DNA reads as TGCGCCAGCAGCTTGGGTCGGGACTATGGCTACACCTTC. Protein product: CASSLGRDYGYTF. The J gene is TRBJ1-2, the V gene TRBV5-1; no definite D call. Looked up from germline, CDR1 is SGHRS and CDR2 is YFSETQ. This CDR3 spans 13 amino acids. The V end lost 0 bases, the J end lost 3 bases, and 6 bases lay between the germline ends.